Shown below are 22 T cell receptor beta chains from a single sample sequenced in a study of blood T cell repertoires in COVID-19. TCRdb's table, derived via immunoSEQ multiplex PCR, lists solely in-frame clones and lacks some. The table lists about 400,000 clones, approximately 90% of them singletons. Input material: peripheral blood. These receptors came from a woman aged 25 to 39 with acute or convalescent COVID-19.

This clone was seen a single time. This chain connects TRBV5-1 to TRBJ2-1, with a tentative D call TRBD1 (8 bases). The CDR3 consists of 16 residues. The V gene lost 3 bases and the J gene lost 1 base, with 14 bases spanning the gap. The germline V gene has CDR1 SGHRS and CDR2 YFSETQ. The CDR3 region is CASSSERDRSYNEQFF. DNA of the CDR3: TGCGCCAGCAGCTCCGAGCGGGACAGGTCCTACAATGAGCAGTTCTTC.

This clone has only one observation. This chain links TRBV2 with TRBJ2-5, with TRBD1 matching over 7 bases. Germline CDR1 is SNHLY and CDR2 is FYNNEI. The V and J ends lost 4 bases and 2 bases, in that order; junction bases with no gene match: 7. The CDR3 spans 15 residues. As DNA, the CDR3 is TGTGCCAGCAGTGGATCTCCGGGACAGCAAGAGACCCAGTACTTC. Amino acids: CASSGSPGQQETQYF.

This chain connects TRBV7-7 to TRBJ1-3; 9 nucleotides align to TRBD1. V shed 6 bases, J shed 1 base, and the junction held 4 bases outside the gene matches. The CDR3 spans 15 residues. The germline gives CDR1 SSHAT, CDR2 FNYEAQ (reference sequence). CDR3 loop: CASSVDRGSGNTIYF. The CDR3, as DNA: TGTGCCAGCAGTGTGGACAGGGGATCTGGAAACACCATATATTTT.

Only a few counts were recorded for this clone. This sequence joins TRBV6-5 and TRBJ1-1; D not resolved. This CDR3 spans 14 amino acids. V was cut by 6 bases and J by 4 bases, with 15 bases left in between. Germline-derived CDR1 and CDR2 are MNHEY and SVGAGI. DNA of the CDR3: TGTGCCAGCAGCAAACTGGCAGGCAGCACTGAAGCTTTCTTT. Translated: CASSKLAGSTEAFF.

The gene calls are TRBV2 and TRBJ2-1; tentatively, D is TRBD2 (5 bases). The germline V gene has CDR1 SNHLY and CDR2 FYNNEI. Trimming removed 3 bases at V and 0 bases at J, with 24 bases between. This CDR3 contains 20 residues. The chain's CDR3 is CASSDPAVTRPILSYNEQFF. The DNA for the CDR3 is TGTGCCAGCAGTGACCCTGCGGTCACTAGACCTATCCTCTCCTACAATGAGCAGTTCTTC. Together with reference TRBV2 and TRBJ2-1, the CDR3 gives the full variable domain: EPEVTQTPSHQVTQMGQEVILRCVPISNHLYFYWYRQILGQKVEFLVSFYNNEISEKSEIFDDQFSVERPDGSNFTLKIRSTKLEDSAMYFCASSDPAVTRPILSYNEQFFGPGTRLTVL.

This clone appeared a single time. V is TRBV28 and J is TRBJ1-1; tentative D call: TRBD1 (6 bases). From germline, CDR1 is MDHEN and CDR2 SYDVKM. V lost 6 bases to trimming and J lost 0 bases, with 14 bases between them. This CDR3 comprises 15 residues. This CDR3 is CASSPSGGLNTEAFF. The CDR3 region has the DNA TGTGCCAGCAGCCCCTCGGGGGGGCTGAACACTGAAGCTTTCTTT.

The J gene is TRBJ2-4, the V gene TRBV28, with TRBD2 identical over 13 bases. V gave up 5 bases and J gave up 5 bases; unmatched junction bases: 9. Germline V CDR1 and CDR2: MDHEN, SYDVKM. The CDR3 spans 17 residues. The CDR3 spells CASSRLAGGRLQNIQYF. DNA of the CDR3: TGTGCCAGCAGTCGACTAGCGGGGGGCCGTCTCCAAAACATTCAGTACTTC.

This chain connects TRBV7-8 to TRBJ1-1; a weak D match, TRBD1 (6 bases). The germline V gene has CDR1 SGHVS and CDR2 FQNEAQ. Trimming cost V 9 bases and J 6 bases, with 17 bases left between them. CDR3 length: 13 amino acids. The CDR3 is CASQGLKYSEAFF. CDR3 DNA sequence: TGTGCCAGTCAGGGGTTAAAGTACTCTGAAGCTTTCTTT.

The V gene is TRBV28, the J gene TRBJ2-3; D is unresolved. CDR1 and CDR2 from the germline V gene are MDHEN and SYDVKM. The CDR3 consists of 14 residues. V dropped 4 bases and J dropped 0 bases, with 8 bases sitting between them. The CDR3, as DNA: TGTGCCAGCAGTTCCCTACAGAGCACAGATACGCAGTATTTT. Amino acids: CASSSLQSTDTQYF.

The CDR3 nucleotides read TGCGCCAGCAGTGACGGGAGTAGCCGGGGCTATCGGGGGCAGTTCTTC. The encoded protein is CASSDGSSRGYRGQFF. The chain has TRBV10-1 and TRBJ2-1, with a possible D match to TRBD2 (6 bases). The V gene lost 3 bases and the J gene lost 12 bases, with 24 bases spanning the gap. From germline, CDR1 is WNHNN and CDR2 SYGVQD (reference sequence). The CDR3 totals 16 residues.

This clone was observed a few times. The chain links TRBV7-3 to TRBJ2-1, with TRBD2 matching 11 bases. After removal of 4 bases from V and 4 bases from J, the junction contained 6 bases not matched to a gene. The CDR3 runs to 16 residues. Per the germline V gene, CDR1 is SGHTA and CDR2 is FQGTGA. This CDR3 reads CASSYTGLADYNEQFF. Written as DNA, the CDR3 is TGTGCCAGCAGCTATACGGGACTAGCGGATTACAATGAGCAGTTCTTC. The full variable domain, its missing parts supplied by reference TRBV7-3 and TRBJ2-1, is GAGVSQTPSNKVTEKGKYVELRCDPISGHTALYWYRQSLGQGPEFLIYFQGTGAADDSGLPNDRFFAVRPEGSVSTLKIQRTERGDSAVYLCASSYTGLADYNEQFFGPGTRLTVL.

The chain couples TRBV2 to TRBJ2-5, with D perhaps matching TRBD2 (6 bases). This CDR3 is built from 12 residues. V was pared by 10 bases and J by 7 bases, with 16 bases between. Germline V lookup: CDR1 SNHLY, CDR2 FYNNEI. CDR3 sequence (DNA): TGTGCCACCGGAGACCCGCGGGGGACCCAGTACTTC. As protein: CATGDPRGTQYF.

This clone was detected only once. The chain couples TRBV7-9 to TRBJ2-7, with 9 bases aligning to TRBD1. Germline CDR1 is SEHNR and CDR2 is FQNEAQ (reference sequence). The CDR3 covers 15 residues. V dropped 4 bases and J dropped 2; count of bases not matched to a gene: 6. CDR3 DNA sequence: TGTGCCAGCAGCTACGGGACAGGGATAACCTACGAGCAGTACTTC. It specifies CASSYGTGITYEQYF.

There are a few counts of this clone. The chain joins TRBV27 to TRBJ2-2; D may be TRBD2 (5 bases). Trimming took 4 bases from V and 0 from J, leaving 12 bases between them. CDR3 size: 16 residues. Germline lookup yields CDR1 MNHEY and CDR2 SMNVEV (reference sequence). DNA for the CDR3: TGTGCCAGCAGTTCCCCGGGCGGGCCGAACACCGGGGAGCTGTTTTTT. Translated: CASSSPGGPNTGELFF.

The rearrangement joins TRBV18 to TRBJ2-2, with 8 bases fitting TRBD1. CDR1 is KGHSH, CDR2 LQKENI, per germline. V was pared by 2 bases and J by 7 bases, with 0 bases of the junction left unmatched. The CDR3 has 13 residues. This chain's CDR3 is CASSPGQGGELFF. CDR3 nucleotide sequence: TGTGCCAGCTCACCAGGACAGGGCGGGGAGCTGTTTTTT.

V and J are TRBV7-8 and TRBJ2-2, with D uncertain. V lost 5 bases, J lost 5 bases, and 15 bases lay in between. Germline assignment: CDR1 SGHVS and CDR2 FQNEAQ. The CDR3 spans 15 residues. The CDR3 bases are TGTGCCAGCAGCCTGGGCCGACGTGAAACCGGGGAGCTGTTTTTT. Its translation: CASSLGRRETGELFF.

The chain links TRBV9 to TRBJ2-3; possible D gene TRBD2, 6 bases. Germline CDR1 SGDLS, CDR2 YYNGEE. Trimming left V 7 bases short and J 0 bases short, with 9 bases between. The CDR3 is 13 residues long. The CDR3 nucleotides are TGTGCCAGCTCGGGGGTAAGCACAGATACGCAGTATTTT. Its translation is CASSGVSTDTQYF.

The chain uses TRBV23-1 and TRBJ1-5; 7 bases map to TRBD1. TRBV23-1 is flagged as an ORF with uncertain function. V was pared by 0 bases and J by 4 bases, with 6 bases of the junction left unmatched. The CDR3 has 16 amino acids. The CDR3 DNA reads TGCGCCAGCAGTCAATCCGAACCGGGACAGAATCAGCCCCAGCATTTT. It specifies CASSQSEPGQNQPQHF.

This chain joins TRBV6-6 and TRBJ1-2, with D maybe TRBD1 (6 bases). Germline V CDR1 and CDR2: MNHNY, SVGAGI (reference sequence). CDR3 length: 16 residues. The V end lost 2 bases, the J end lost 8 bases, and 21 bases lay between the germline ends. The CDR3 nucleotides are TGTGCCAGCAGTTACGATTGGAACAGGGCGGCGGAGGGCTACACCTTC. This translates into CASSYDWNRAAEGYTF.

The chain has TRBV11-3 and TRBJ1-1; 7 bases line up with TRBD1. V was pared by 5 bases and J by 5 bases, with 5 bases of the junction left unmatched. Germline V CDR1 and CDR2: SGHNT, YENEEA. The CDR3 consists of 13 residues. CDR3 DNA: TGTGCCAGCAGCATGAACAGGGGAACTGAAGCTTTCTTT. Amino acids: CASSMNRGTEAFF.

This clone has more than one count but fewer than ten. The V gene is TRBV6-4, the J gene TRBJ2-3, with 11 bases that match TRBD2. The V gene's germline CDR1 is MRHNA and CDR2 SNTAGT. J was trimmed by 2 bases and V by 0 bases; bases with no gene match: 1. The CDR3 is 16 amino acids. The CDR3 sequence is CASSDSSGGATDTQYF. CDR3 DNA sequence: TGTGCCAGCAGTGACTCTAGCGGGGGGGCCACAGATACGCAGTATTTT.

This chain connects TRBV11-2 to TRBJ2-5; D might be TRBD2 (5 bases). V dropped 5 bases and J dropped 3 bases, with 13 bases sitting between them. The CDR3 loop spans 14 amino acids. The germline V gene has CDR1 SGHAT and CDR2 FQNNGV. CDR3 in DNA: TGTGCCAGCAGCGAGGGATCTAACAAAGAGACCCAGTACTTC. Translating gives CASSEGSNKETQYF.